Detailed here is one TCR beta chain. Those enrolled in Seattle joined during active infection and were followed longitudinally afterward. Assay used: immunoSEQ multiplex PCR; TCRdb lists only in-frame clones, some missing. The sample has hundreds of thousands of clones, about 91% seen once. This sample is part of a study of blood T cell repertoires in COVID-19. Study information: From T cells, B-cell-depleted T cells, or PBMCs came the material, which was cDNA or gDNA.

With 6 bases clipped from V and 10 bases from J, the junction kept 12 bases outside the gene matches. Germline V lookup: CDR1 DFQATT, CDR2 SNEGSKA (reference sequence). The CDR3 consists of 13 residues. This chain uses TRBV20-1 with TRBJ2-3; 8 bases line up with TRBD2. The clonotype comes from a woman aged 45-65 years with COVID-19, enrolled during active disease. The sequenced sample consisted of peripheral blood. The CDR3, as DNA: TGCAGTGCGAGTGGGGTTAGCGGGGTATCGCAGTATTTT. Translated: CSASGVSGVSQYF.